The clone carrying this T cell receptor beta chain was counted many times. Its antigen is unidentified. These data originate in a study of response to subunit inactivated influenza vaccine. Germline CDR1 and CDR2: SGHRS and YFSETQ. The junction had 11 bases not matched to a gene; V was cut back by 1 base and J by 4 bases. The CDR3 length is 18 residues. Findings of the study overall: New T cells are recruited in small numbers by each seasonal influenza vaccination, according to the authors' suggestion.

TCRdb recomputed calls from the RT-PCR reads with MiXCR, one row per CDR3 protein. This table has more than 400,000 distinct CDR3 sequences, approximately 7.7% appearing once. The chain uses TRBV5-1 and TRBJ2-7, with 13 bases that match TRBD2. The clonotype originates from a man aged 50-75 years who received an inactivated influenza vaccine. The sequences come from PBMCs from blood, collected roughly 24 months after vaccination. CDR3 nucleotides: TGCGCCAGCAGCTTGAGGGCCGGACTAGCGGGAGTTACGTACGAGCAGTACTTC. Amino acid sequence: CASSLRAGLAGVTYEQYF.